Below are 22 T cell receptor beta chains sequenced from a single sample in a study of Ad26.COV2.S vaccination and SARS-CoV-2 variants. Treatment here: roughly 18 received Ad26.COV2.S at low or high dose, single or two shots; about 5 received placebo; per-sample allocation not given. Samples were taken on day 63 after the first vaccine or placebo injection. Assay: immunoSEQ multiplex PCR; the TCRdb copy retains only in-frame clones and omits some. The repertoire includes some 320,000 clones, approximately 86% of them detected once, and 1.9% sits in the top ten. The sequencing used peripheral blood, collected in a trial of Ad26.COV2.S vaccine versus placebo. These receptors originate from a person aged 18 to 65 who received the Ad26.COV2.S COVID-19 vaccine or a placebo.

V is TRBV4-2 and J is TRBJ2-4; D may match TRBD1 or TRBD2 (5 bases each). The CDR3 loop spans 15 amino acids. In germline, CDR1 is LGHNA, CDR2 YNFKEQ. Trimming stripped 2 bases from V and 2 bases from J, with 10 bases between. CDR3 sequence: CASSQPGATKNIQYF. CDR3 sequence (DNA): TGTGCCAGCAGCCAACCCGGGGCGACCAAAAACATTCAGTACTTC.

The rearrangement joins TRBV19 to TRBJ2-2; possibly TRBD1 for D (6 bases). CDR1 is LNHDA, CDR2 SQIVND, per germline (reference sequence). The CDR3 contains 13 residues. The V and J ends lost 7 bases and 6 bases respectively, with 12 bases between them. CDR3 in amino acids: CASTTQGPGELFF. The CDR3 DNA sequence: TGTGCCAGTACTACACAGGGTCCCGGGGAGCTGTTTTTT.

V and J are TRBV7-9 and TRBJ2-7; no clear D gene. V was trimmed by 4 bases and J by 5 bases, leaving 6 bases between them. CDR1 is SEHNR, CDR2 FQNEAQ, per germline (reference sequence). The CDR3 runs to 11 residues. In DNA, the CDR3 is TGTGCCAGCAGCTCCAGTAACGAGCAGTACTTC. Its protein is CASSSSNEQYF.

This clone was recorded only once. V gene TRBV9 combines with J gene TRBJ2-1, with D tentatively TRBD2 (5 bases). V lost 4 bases and J lost 9, with 14 bases in between. This CDR3 has 13 residues. The germline CDR1 and CDR2 sequences are SGDLS and YYNGEE. CDR3 sequence reads: CASSFELEGEQFF. As DNA, the CDR3 is TGTGCCAGCAGCTTCGAACTAGAGGGTGAGCAGTTCTTC. Using reference TRBV9 and TRBJ2-1 for the parts outside the CDR3, the full variable domain is DSGVTQTPKHLITATGQRVTLRCSPRSGDLSVYWYQQSLDQGLQFLIQYYNGEERAKGNILERFSAQQFPDLHSELNLSSLELGDSALYFCASSFELEGEQFFGPGTRLTVL.

This chain joins TRBV21-1 and TRBJ2-2; the DNA was not compared with TRBD2, the D call given in the table. TRBV21-1 is a pseudogene. The CDR3 is 18 residues long. CDR3 residues: CASSKGGRCGAVTGELFF. The CDR3 bases are TGTGCCAGCAGCAAAGGCGGTCGGTGCGGGGCCGTCACCGGGGAGCTGTTTTTT.

The V and J genes are TRBV18 and TRBJ1-5; 7 bases are a match to TRBD1. The length of the CDR3 is 17 residues. Trimming took 3 bases from V and 0 from J; bases not matched to a gene: 8. Germline V gene data show CDR1 as KGHSH and CDR2 as LQKENI. This CDR3 reads CASSPGRGALSNQPQHF. Written as DNA, the CDR3 is TGTGCCAGCTCACCGGGCAGGGGGGCGCTTAGCAATCAGCCCCAGCATTTT. The whole variable domain, filled in from reference TRBV18 and TRBJ1-5, reads NAGVMQNPRHLVRRRGQEARLRCSPMKGHSHVYWYRQLPEEGLKFMVYLQKENIIDESGMPKERFSAEFPKEGPSILRIQQVVRGDSAAYFCASSPGRGALSNQPQHFGDGTRLSIL.

Concerning this clone: This sample also contains other DNA sequences that code for the same CDR3. The chain joins TRBV9 to TRBJ1-1, with a possible D match to TRBD1 (5 bases). Germline assignment: CDR1 SGDLS and CDR2 YYNGEE. The CDR3 is made up of 14 amino acids. The V and J ends lost 5 bases and 6 bases respectively, with 17 bases between them. The DNA of the CDR3 is TGTGCCAGCAGTCCCATGGGGCAGGCCCCTGAAGCTTTCTTT. Its translation: CASSPMGQAPEAFF.

V and J are TRBV10-3 and TRBJ1-2; D unresolved. The germline V gene has CDR1 ENHRY and CDR2 SYGVKD. This CDR3 contains 14 residues. The V gene lost 3 bases and the J gene lost 6 bases, with 14 bases spanning the gap. This CDR3 is CAISETGERDGYTF. As DNA, the CDR3 is TGTGCCATCAGTGAAACCGGAGAGAGGGATGGCTACACCTTC.

A few counts support this clone. This sequence joins TRBV3-1 (or the pseudogene TRBV3-2) and TRBJ1-2; D ambiguous. The CDR3 is 13 amino acids. Germline CDR1 is LGHDT and CDR2 is YNNKEL (reference sequence). Trimming stripped 1 base from V and 4 bases from J, with 7 bases between. The CDR3 sequence: CASSQGERYGYTF. CDR3 nucleotide sequence: TGTGCCAGCAGCCAAGGGGAGCGCTATGGCTACACCTTC.

This chain connects TRBV6-2 or TRBV6-3 to TRBJ1-2; no clear D gene. The CDR3 contains 16 residues. Trimming removed 0 bases at V and 4 bases at J, with 15 bases between. Germline assignment: CDR1 MNHEY and CDR2 SVGEGT. The CDR3 reads CASSYSTGPTGYGYTF. The CDR3, as DNA: TGTGCCAGCAGTTACTCGACGGGTCCAACGGGCTATGGCTACACCTTC.

The CDR3 DNA reads TGTGCCAGCAGCATCGGATACACCGGGGAGCTGTTTTTT. This codes for CASSIGYTGELFF. V usage is TRBV11-3 and J usage is TRBJ2-2, with D uncertain. This CDR3 has 13 residues. Trimming took off 5 bases at V and 3 bases at J, with 7 bases between the two ends. CDR1 is SGHNT, CDR2 YENEEA, per germline.

V gene TRBV2 combines with J gene TRBJ1-4, with D perhaps matching TRBD1 (5 bases). The CDR3 is 14 residues long. Germline lookup yields CDR1 SNHLY and CDR2 FYNNEI. With 5 bases removed from V and 0 bases from J, the gap between germline ends came to 7 bases. CDR3 protein: CASSRTTTNEKLFF. CDR3 nucleotide sequence: TGTGCCAGCAGTAGGACAACAACTAATGAAAAACTGTTTTTT.

The chain carries TRBV6-6 and TRBJ1-2; D unresolved. There are 15 residues in the CDR3. Trimming pared 0 bases from V and 4 bases from J, leaving 12 bases between. CDR1 MNHNY and CDR2 SVGAGI come from the germline V gene (reference sequence). CDR3 bases: TGTGCCAGCAGTTACTCCCGGGCGAATACCTATGGCTACACCTTC. Its translation is CASSYSRANTYGYTF.

This clone appeared a single time. The chain carries TRBV30 and TRBJ1-4, with D possibly matching TRBD1 (5 bases). CDR3 size: 14 residues. Germline V gives CDR1 GTSNPN, CDR2 SVGIG (reference sequence). V was cut by 3 bases and J by 5 bases, with 13 bases left in between. The CDR3 region is CAWRGVRGNEKLFF. The CDR3 coding sequence is TGTGCCTGGAGAGGAGTACGGGGCAATGAAAAACTGTTTTTT.

This clone was observed once. V and J are TRBV6-5 and TRBJ1-1, with D hard to call. Between the trimmed V and J ends, which lost 2 bases and 4 bases, there was a span of 8 bases. Germline loops: CDR1 MNHEY, CDR2 SVGAGI. The CDR3 is made up of 13 amino acids. In nucleotides, the CDR3 is TGTGCCAGCAGTTACGGGGTGCTCACTGAAGCTTTCTTT. Amino acids: CASSYGVLTEAFF.

This clone has more than one count but fewer than ten. The chain is built from TRBV20-1 and TRBJ1-1; D not resolved. This CDR3 region has 11 residues. Between the trimmed V and J ends, which lost 0 bases and 8 bases, there was a span of 7 bases. Germline V gene sequence: CDR1 DFQATT, CDR2 SNEGSKA (reference sequence). The CDR3 reads CSARDRHEAFF. The CDR3 nucleotides are TGCAGTGCTAGAGATCGACACGAAGCTTTCTTT.

This chain joins TRBV23-1 and TRBJ1-2; D might be TRBD1 (5 bases). TRBV23-1 carries the ORF label, with uncertain function. CDR3 length: 16 amino acids. The V gene lost 3 bases and the J gene lost 3 bases, with 17 bases spanning the gap. The CDR3 sequence is CASSHRGSGIDYGYTF. The CDR3 DNA sequence: TGCGCCAGCAGTCATCGGGGGAGCGGGATCGACTATGGCTACACCTTC.

The J gene is TRBJ1-6, the V gene TRBV6-2 or TRBV6-3; D not resolved. Germline V gene data show CDR1 as MNHEY and CDR2 as SVGEGT. The CDR3 spans 16 residues. Trimming stripped 5 bases from V and 4 bases from J, with 15 bases between. In DNA form, the CDR3 reads TGTGCCAGCAGTGGATTTGGACGGCTTTATAATTCACCCCTCCACTTT. This sequence encodes CASSGFGRLYNSPLHF.

The chain links TRBV30 to TRBJ1-2, with 7 nucleotides matching TRBD1. CDR1 and CDR2 (germline): GTSNPN, SVGIG (reference sequence). The trim removed 0 bases at V and 6 bases at J, leaving 10 bases unmatched. The CDR3 runs to 15 residues. CDR3 in amino acids: CAWSVRRQGTDGYTF. DNA for the CDR3: TGTGCCTGGAGTGTACGACGACAGGGCACCGATGGCTACACCTTC.

The gene calls are TRBV5-6 and TRBJ1-2; 8 positions match TRBD1. CDR1 and CDR2 from the germline V gene are SGHDT and YYEEEE. The ends lost 5 bases at V and 3 bases at J; junction bases unmatched: 9. CDR3 length: 15 residues. CDR3 DNA: TGTGCCAGCAGTAGATGGACAGGGACGGACTATGGCTACACCTTC. Translation gives CASSRWTGTDYGYTF.

The chain uses TRBV4-1 and TRBJ2-5; no clear D. The CDR3 sequence is 14 residues long. With 1 base removed from V and 9 bases from J, the gap between germline ends came to 15 bases. CDR1 MGHRA and CDR2 YSYEKL come from the germline V gene. CDR3 DNA: TGCGCCAGCAGCCAAGGGGCGGACCCCCGGGCCCAGTACTTC. This translates into CASSQGADPRAQYF.

The chain uses TRBV5-6 and TRBJ1-2; TRBD1 is a possible D gene (5 bases). Trimming stripped 7 bases from V and 2 bases from J, with 15 bases between. The germline gives CDR1 SGHDT, CDR2 YYEEEE. This CDR3 has 14 amino acids. The CDR3 reads CASQQGTLNYGYTF. The CDR3 nucleotides are TGTGCCAGCCAACAAGGGACTTTAAACTATGGCTACACCTTC.